The 24 T cell receptor beta chains below all came from one sample that was sequenced in a study of PD-L1 blockade in urothelial cancer. The time point was: peripheral blood 6 weeks after treatment start. Data came from immunoSEQ multiplex PCR; TCRdb stores just in-frame clones and leaves some out. This sample carries some 110,000 clones, approximately 90% of them seen once, and the ten largest clones take more than 3%. This specimen consisted of PBMCs, obtained around atezolizumab (anti-PD-L1) treatment. These receptors all stem from a man in his sixties with urothelial cancer.

This clone has more than one count but fewer than ten. This chain links TRBV5-4 with TRBJ1-1; 8 nucleotides match TRBD1. Germline V gene sequence: CDR1 SGHNT, CDR2 YYREEE (reference sequence). Losses at the gene ends were 4 bases for V and 7 bases for J; bases not matched to a gene: 9. CDR3 length: 14 amino acids. In nucleotides, the CDR3 is TGTGCCAGCAGCCCACAGGGGGAAAGTAATGAAGCTTTCTTT. Translated, it gives CASSPQGESNEAFF.

The rearrangement uses TRBV6-1 and TRBJ1-5, with TRBD1 identical over 9 bases. Losses at the gene ends were 7 bases for V and 6 bases for J; bases not matched to a gene: 4. Germline CDR1 reads MNHNS; CDR2 reads SASEGT. This CDR3 region has 13 residues. CDR3 nucleotides: TGTGCCAGCATTAGGGACAGGGCTCAGCCCCAGCATTTT. It specifies CASIRDRAQPQHF.

The chain is built from TRBV10-1 and TRBJ2-3, with D maybe TRBD1 (6 bases). Germline-derived CDR1 and CDR2 are WNHNN and SYGVQD (reference sequence). The CDR3 consists of 16 residues. Trimming pared 0 bases from V and 4 bases from J, leaving 14 bases between. The CDR3 sequence: CASSESWGRGADTQYF. In DNA form, the CDR3 reads TGCGCCAGCAGTGAGTCTTGGGGCAGGGGTGCAGATACGCAGTATTTT.

The chain uses TRBV10-2 and TRBJ2-3, with a tentative D call TRBD1 (5 bases). Trimming stripped 4 bases from V and 3 bases from J, with 11 bases between. Germline V gene lookup returns CDR1 WSHSY and CDR2 SAAADI. This CDR3 has 14 residues. The CDR3 region has the DNA TGCGCCAGCAGTGGATCCGCAGGGACAGATACGCAGTATTTT. Its protein is CASSGSAGTDTQYF.

The chain combines TRBV6-1 with TRBJ2-2, with D perhaps TRBD2 (6 bases). From germline, CDR1 is MNHNS and CDR2 SASEGT. The CDR3 sequence is 14 residues long. V lost 8 bases, J lost 7 bases, and 17 bases lay in between. The CDR3 reads CASYEPGSVGELFF. The CDR3 DNA follows: TGTGCCAGCTATGAGCCCGGGAGCGTCGGGGAGCTGTTTTTT.

The chain combines TRBV10-3 with TRBJ2-3; tentative D call: TRBD2 (6 bases). Trimming removed 11 bases at V and 6 bases at J, with 21 bases between. The CDR3 has 14 amino acids. CDR1 and CDR2 from the germline V gene are ENHRY and SYGVKD. CDR3 loop: CASGPGGAQDTQYF. The CDR3 nucleotides read TGTGCCTCAGGTCCGGGCGGGGCTCAGGATACGCAGTATTTT.

This clone was counted once. The chain has TRBV7-2 and TRBJ1-1; no definite D call. V dropped 3 bases and J dropped 2 bases, with 7 bases sitting between them. The CDR3 length is 13 residues. CDR1 and CDR2 from the germline V gene are SGHTA and FQGNSA. The CDR3 is CASSFAENTEAFF. The DNA for the CDR3 is TGTGCCAGCAGCTTCGCGGAAAACACTGAAGCTTTCTTT.

The chain combines TRBV10-3 with TRBJ2-2; TRBD1 matches 10 bases. The V gene end was trimmed by 5 bases and the J gene end by 4 bases; junction bases not matched to a gene: 4. CDR1 and CDR2 from the germline V gene are ENHRY and SYGVKD. The CDR3 sequence is 15 residues long. The CDR3, as DNA: TGTGCCATCAGTTCCGGGACAGGGGCCACCGGGGAGCTGTTTTTT. Translation gives CAISSGTGATGELFF.

The chain links TRBV5-4 to TRBJ1-4; 8 bases agree with TRBD1. Germline V lookup: CDR1 SGHNT, CDR2 YYREEE (reference sequence). V shed 4 bases and J 11 bases; nucleotides not matched to a gene: 10. CDR3 length equals 14 residues. DNA for the CDR3: TGTGCCAGCAGCCCGGGACAGGCCCAAGAGAAACTGTTTTTT. Protein product: CASSPGQAQEKLFF. The whole variable domain, remainder taken from reference TRBV5-4 and TRBJ1-4, is ETGVTQSPTHLIKTRGQQVTLRCSSQSGHNTVSWYQQALGQGPQFIFQYYREEENGRGNFPPRFSGLQFPNYSSELNVNALELDDSALYLCASSPGQAQEKLFFGSGTQLSVL.

V usage is TRBV27 and J usage is TRBJ1-5; TRBD1 might be the D (6 bases). V was pared by 4 bases and J by 4 bases, with 14 bases between. Per the germline V gene, CDR1 is MNHEY and CDR2 is SMNVEV (reference sequence). This CDR3 region has 15 residues. CDR3 DNA: TGTGCCAGCAGTTCAATACCACAGGGAAATCAGCCCCAGCATTTT. This encodes CASSSIPQGNQPQHF.

The chain recombines TRBV7-2 with TRBJ2-2; D is unresolved. The CDR3 is 13 amino acids. Germline V gene lookup returns CDR1 SGHTA and CDR2 FQGNSA. Trimming stripped 11 bases from V and 0 bases from J, with 10 bases between. CDR3 protein: CAPSPANTGELFF. The CDR3 region has the DNA TGTGCCCCGAGTCCTGCGAACACCGGGGAGCTGTTTTTT.

This chain joins TRBV7-3 and TRBJ2-2, with 9 bases lining up with TRBD1. The CDR3 is made up of 15 amino acids. The J segment lost 7 bases and the V segment lost 6 bases, leaving 9 bases of the junction unmatched. CDR1 and CDR2 (germline): SGHTA, FQGTGA. CDR3: CASSPTGQGSGELFF. For the CDR3, the DNA is TGTGCCAGCAGTCCAACGGGACAGGGTAGCGGGGAGCTGTTTTTT.

This clone was seen a few times. The chain links TRBV5-4 to TRBJ1-3; the D gene is possibly TRBD1 (5 bases). V lost 0 bases and J lost 2, with 12 bases in between. CDR1 and CDR2 from the germline V gene are SGHNT and YYREEE (reference sequence). The CDR3 runs to 16 residues. The CDR3 spells CASSLGGELPGNTIYF. CDR3 nucleotides: TGTGCCAGCAGCTTGGGGGGGGAGCTCCCTGGAAACACCATATATTTT.

The chain is built from TRBV6-5 and TRBJ2-7, with 9 bases fitting TRBD2. This CDR3 is built from 15 residues. Germline V lookup: CDR1 MNHEY, CDR2 SVGAGI. V gave up 2 bases and J gave up 10 bases; unmatched junction bases: 12. As DNA, the CDR3 is TGTGCCAGCAGTTACGGGGGCGGGGGGGCCCGGGACCAGTACTTC. Its translation is CASSYGGGGARDQYF.

This clone came up once. CDR3 sequence (DNA): TGCGCCAGCAGTGAGGAGGGGAGGGGACCTCAGCCCCAGCATTTT. Translation gives CASSEEGRGPQPQHF. This chain joins TRBV10-2 and TRBJ1-5; a weak D match, TRBD1 (5 bases). Germline V gives CDR1 WSHSY, CDR2 SAAADI. The CDR3 extends over 15 amino acids. The V and J ends lost 2 bases and 6 bases respectively, with 14 bases between them.

This clone was found a few times. This chain uses TRBV5-6 with TRBJ2-2; TRBD2 might be the D (7 bases). The CDR3 has 15 amino acids. Trimming removed 2 bases from V and 2 bases from J, with 10 bases in between. Germline V lookup: CDR1 SGHDT, CDR2 YYEEEE. The CDR3 protein is CASSFGGTNTGELFF. The CDR3 DNA reads TGTGCCAGCAGCTTCGGGGGGACAAACACCGGGGAGCTGTTTTTT. Full variable domain (outside the CDR3, taken from reference TRBV5-6 and TRBJ2-2): DAGVTQSPTHLIKTRGQQVTLRCSPKSGHDTVSWYQQALGQGPQFIFQYYEEEERQRGNFPDRFSGHQFPNYSSELNVNALLLGDSALYLCASSFGGTNTGELFFGEGSRLTVL.

The rearrangement uses TRBV9 and TRBJ2-7, with 7 positions matching TRBD1. V gave up 4 bases and J gave up 3 bases; unmatched junction bases: 10. This CDR3 has 15 residues. The germline V gene encodes CDR1 SGDLS and CDR2 YYNGEE. CDR3: CASSQNIQGYYEQYF. The CDR3 DNA follows: TGTGCCAGCAGCCAAAACATACAGGGGTACTACGAGCAGTACTTC.

The genes are TRBV9 and TRBJ2-1; TRBD1 is a possible D gene (6 bases). This CDR3 is built from 14 residues. From germline, CDR1 is SGDLS and CDR2 YYNGEE. Deletions cut 3 bases from V and 7 bases from J, with 14 bases between. This CDR3 is CASSGGLGWNEQFF. DNA for the CDR3: TGTGCCAGCAGCGGGGGGCTAGGTTGGAATGAGCAGTTCTTC.

The J gene is TRBJ2-3, the V gene TRBV11-1, with 10 nucleotides matching TRBD2. V shed 5 bases and J 10 bases; nucleotides not matched to a gene: 9. The CDR3 consists of 14 residues. Looked up from germline, CDR1 is SGHAT and CDR2 is FQDESV (reference sequence). CDR3 nucleotides: TGTGCCAGCAGCCCGAGCGGGGGGGCCCTCGCGCAGTATTTT. Translated, it gives CASSPSGGALAQYF.

The J gene is TRBJ2-5, the V gene TRBV15; TRBD2 matches 7 bases. The end of the DNA fits TRBJ2-7 better, so the J call may be wrong. The germline gives CDR1 LNHNV, CDR2 YYDKDF (reference sequence). The CDR3 is 15 residues long. In nucleotides, the CDR3 is TGTGCCACCAGCAGAGGCCCACTAGCGAGCTACGAGCAGTACTTC. It codes for CATSRGPLASYEQYF.

This chain connects TRBV11-3 to TRBJ2-5; TRBD2 aligns across 8 bases. The V and J ends lost 1 base and 1 base, in that order; junction bases with no gene match: 5. Germline lookup yields CDR1 SGHNT and CDR2 YENEEA. This CDR3 region has 16 residues. In DNA, the CDR3 is TGTGCCAGCAGCTTAGGCTTTAGCGGGGCCCAAGAGACCCAGTACTTC. This sequence encodes CASSLGFSGAQETQYF. Drawing the rest from reference TRBV11-3 and TRBJ2-5, the complete variable domain is EAGVVQSPRYKIIEKKQPVAFWCNPISGHNTLYWYLQNLGQGPELLIRYENEEAVDDSQLPKDRFSAERLKGVDSTLKIQPAELGDSAVYLCASSLGFSGAQETQYFGPGTRLLVL.

The chain has TRBV11-2 and TRBJ2-3; D is unclear. This CDR3 is built from 15 residues. The ends were cut back, 4 bases at V and 0 bases at J, with 11 bases in the middle. Germline V lookup: CDR1 SGHAT, CDR2 FQNNGV. CDR3 region: CASSSPRLSTDTQYF. CDR3 in DNA: TGTGCCAGCAGCTCCCCGCGCCTTAGCACAGATACGCAGTATTTT.

V usage is TRBV2 and J usage is TRBJ2-6; maybe TRBD1 (7 bases). Looked up from germline, CDR1 is SNHLY and CDR2 is FYNNEI. Between the trimmed V and J ends, which lost 4 bases and 0 bases, there was a span of 13 bases. There are 17 residues in the CDR3. CDR3 region: CASSGQGGGSGANVLTF. CDR3 DNA: TGTGCCAGCAGTGGACAGGGAGGTGGCTCTGGGGCCAACGTCCTGACTTTC. Variable domain in full (rest from reference TRBV2 and TRBJ2-6): EPEVTQTPSHQVTQMGQEVILRCVPISNHLYFYWYRQILGQKVEFLVSFYNNEISEKSEIFDDQFSVERPDGSNFTLKIRSTKLEDSAMYFCASSGQGGGSGANVLTFGAGSRLTVL.

The CDR3: CASSLAVGVAGDLALFF. The CDR3 DNA follows: TGTGCCAGCAGCCTAGCGGTGGGGGTGGCAGGGGACCTTGCATTGTTCTTC. The gene calls are TRBV5-5 and TRBJ2-1; D might be TRBD2 (7 bases). V lost 4 bases and J lost 15, with 32 bases in between. Germline assignment: CDR1 SGHKS and CDR2 YYEKEE (reference sequence). The CDR3 loop spans 17 amino acids.